This TCR beta chain was sequenced in a study of blood T cell repertoires in COVID-19. Study-level information: Acute and convalescent COVID-19 samples came from the United States, Italy and Spain. PBMCs, B-cell-depleted T cells, or T cells were the source of the cDNA or gDNA that made up the material.

Original data processing: For nucleated cells, counts were estimated from reference gene primer amplification. Data came from immunoSEQ multiplex PCR; TCRdb stores just in-frame clones and leaves some out. That table gives V, J and clone size, and the DNA gave D and trimming. The table lists 59,000 or so clones, 81% of them singletons. Germline V gene data show CDR1 as MNHEY and CDR2 as SVGAGI. Trimming cost V 6 bases and J 7 bases; bases outside gene matches: 4. The CDR3 contains 13 residues. The sequenced sample consisted of peripheral blood. The receptor was derived from a woman aged 80 or over with active or convalescent COVID-19. J is TRBJ1-2 and V is TRBV6-5; 11 positions agree with TRBD1. CDR3 coding DNA: TGTGCCAGCAGGGTGGGGACAGGGGGTGGCTACACCTTC. This encodes CASRVGTGGGYTF.